This T cell receptor beta chain derives from a study of blood T cell repertoires in COVID-19. Study overall: In each case, the material was cDNA or gDNA derived from T cells, B-cell-depleted T cells, or PBMCs.

Membership in each cohort depended on participant-reported clinical history. The CDR3 spans 10 residues. The germline gives CDR1 DFQATT, CDR2 SNEGSKA (reference sequence). Trimming shortened V by 3 bases and J by 10 bases, and 7 bases separated the two germline ends. Original processing notes: Nucleated cell number was recorded as an estimate derived from reference gene primer amplification. Some clones are missing from TCRdb's copy, which holds only in-frame ones; the method was immunoSEQ multiplex PCR. The V and J calls and clone size are taken from that table; D and trimming were inferred from the DNA. The sample shows roughly 210,000 clones, around 86% of them seen only once.

The rearrangement links TRBV20-1 to TRBJ2-1; D uncertain. This TCR derives from a man aged 25 to 40 in a cohort exposed to, infected with or recovered from COVID-19 (not recorded which). Sequenced material: PBMCs or T cells enriched from blood (not recorded which). CDR3 nucleotides: TGCAGTGCTAGTGGGCGGGAGCAGTTCTTC. Encoded protein: CSASGREQFF.